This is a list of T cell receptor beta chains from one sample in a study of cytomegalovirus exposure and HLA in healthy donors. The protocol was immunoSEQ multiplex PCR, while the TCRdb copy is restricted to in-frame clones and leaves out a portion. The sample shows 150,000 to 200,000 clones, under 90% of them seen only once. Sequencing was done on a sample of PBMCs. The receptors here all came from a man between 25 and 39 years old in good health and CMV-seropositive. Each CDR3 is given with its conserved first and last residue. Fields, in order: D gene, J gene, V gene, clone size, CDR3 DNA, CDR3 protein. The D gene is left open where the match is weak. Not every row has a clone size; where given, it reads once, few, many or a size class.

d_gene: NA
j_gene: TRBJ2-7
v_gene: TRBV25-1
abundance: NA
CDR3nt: TGTGCCAGCAGTAGGGGATGGAGGGACTACGAGCAGTACTTC
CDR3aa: CASSRGWRDYEQYF

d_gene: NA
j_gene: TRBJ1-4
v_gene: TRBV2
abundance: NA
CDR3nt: TGTGCCAGCAGTGCTCCGGGACACCTGAATGAAAAACTGTTTTTT
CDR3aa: CASSAPGHLNEKLFF

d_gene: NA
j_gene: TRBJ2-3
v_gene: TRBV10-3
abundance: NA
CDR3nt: TGTGCCATCAGTGACCACGGACTGATCTCCACAGATACGCAGTATTTT
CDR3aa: CAISDHGLISTDTQYF

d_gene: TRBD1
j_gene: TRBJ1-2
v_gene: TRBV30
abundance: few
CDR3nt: TGTGCCTGCCGGGTGGGGGACAGGGTCTATGGCTACACCTTC
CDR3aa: CACRVGDRVYGYTF

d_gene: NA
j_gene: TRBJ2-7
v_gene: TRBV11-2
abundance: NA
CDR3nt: TGTGCCAGCAGCTTAAACCTAGCGCAATACGAGCAGTACTTC
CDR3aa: CASSLNLAQYEQYF

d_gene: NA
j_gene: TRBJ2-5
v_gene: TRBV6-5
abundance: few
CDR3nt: TGTGCCAGCAGTCTCTCGGGGGTGGAGGAGACCCAGTACTTC
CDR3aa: CASSLSGVEETQYF

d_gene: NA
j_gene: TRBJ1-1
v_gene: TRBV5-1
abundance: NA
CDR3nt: TGCGCCAGCAGCTTGGGGCAGGGTGAAGCTTTCTTT
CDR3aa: CASSLGQGEAFF

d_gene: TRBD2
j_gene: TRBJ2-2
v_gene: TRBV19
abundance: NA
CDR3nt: TGTGCCAGTAGTACCAGCGGGACTCCTCAAAAAGGGGAGCTGTTTTTT
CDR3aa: CASSTSGTPQKGELFF

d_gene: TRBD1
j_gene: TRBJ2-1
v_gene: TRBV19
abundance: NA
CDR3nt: TGTGCCAGCAACCGGGACAGGGGCGGCTACAATGAGCAGTTCTTC
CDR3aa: CASNRDRGGYNEQFF

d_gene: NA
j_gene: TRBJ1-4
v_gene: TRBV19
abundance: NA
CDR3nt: TGTGCCAGTAGTACCAGGGGCACTAATGAAAAACTGTTTTTT
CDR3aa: CASSTRGTNEKLFF

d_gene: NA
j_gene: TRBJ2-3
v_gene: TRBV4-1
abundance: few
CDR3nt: TGCGCCAGCAGCCAAGATCGCGGCATTGGGTCGAATACGCAGTATTTT
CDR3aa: CASSQDRGIGSNTQYF

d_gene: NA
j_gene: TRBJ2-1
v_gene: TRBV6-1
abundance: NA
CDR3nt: TGTGCCAGCAGTGGACAGAGTTTCCGCAGTGAGCAGTTCTTC
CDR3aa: CASSGQSFRSEQFF

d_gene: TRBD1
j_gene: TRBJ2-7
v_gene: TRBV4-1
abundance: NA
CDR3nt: TGCGCCAGCAGCCAAAACCGGGACAGAGGTCCCTACGAGCAGTACTTC
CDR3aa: CASSQNRDRGPYEQYF

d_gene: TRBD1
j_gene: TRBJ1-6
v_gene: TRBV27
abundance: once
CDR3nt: TGTGCCAGCAGTTTATCCGGACAGGTTAATTCACCCCTCCACTTT
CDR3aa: CASSLSGQVNSPLHF

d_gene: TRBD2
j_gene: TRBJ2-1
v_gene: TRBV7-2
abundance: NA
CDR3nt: TGTGCCAGCAGCTTAGCGTCGACTAGCGTCCGCAATGAGCAGTTCTTC
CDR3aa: CASSLASTSVRNEQFF

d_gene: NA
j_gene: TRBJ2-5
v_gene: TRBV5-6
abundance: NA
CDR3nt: TGTGCCAGCAGCTGGGAGCCCGGGAGCTCCCAAGAGACCCAGTACTTC
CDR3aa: CASSWEPGSSQETQYF

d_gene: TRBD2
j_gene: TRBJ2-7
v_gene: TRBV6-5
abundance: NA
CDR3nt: TGTGCCAGCAGGCGACGGCTAGCGGAACTCTACGAGCAGTACTTC
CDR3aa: CASRRRLAELYEQYF

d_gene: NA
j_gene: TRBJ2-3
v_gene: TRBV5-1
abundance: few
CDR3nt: TGCGCCAGCAGCTTACAGGGTGCCACAGATACGCAGTATTTT
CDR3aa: CASSLQGATDTQYF

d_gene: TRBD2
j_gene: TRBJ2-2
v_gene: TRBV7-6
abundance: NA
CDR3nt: TGTGCCAGCAGCCTGATAGCGGGGGACACCGGGGAGCTGTTTTTT
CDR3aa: CASSLIAGDTGELFF

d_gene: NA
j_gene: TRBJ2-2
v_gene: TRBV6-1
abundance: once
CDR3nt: TGTGCCAGCACCGCGACAGTGAACACCGGGGAGCTGTTTTTT
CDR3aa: CASTATVNTGELFF

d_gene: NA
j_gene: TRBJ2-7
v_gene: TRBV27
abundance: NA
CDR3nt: TGTGCCAGCAGTTTATCGGCGTACAGGGTGGACGAGCAGTACTTC
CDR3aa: CASSLSAYRVDEQYF

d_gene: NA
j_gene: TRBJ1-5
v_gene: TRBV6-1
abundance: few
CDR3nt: TGTGCCAGCAGTGAAGCAGGGGGGGAACCCCAGCATTTT
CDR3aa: CASSEAGGEPQHF

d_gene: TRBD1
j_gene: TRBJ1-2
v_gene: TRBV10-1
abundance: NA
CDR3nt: TGCGCCAGCAGTGAGTCTCGGGACAGGAAGTATGGCTACACCTTC
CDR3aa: CASSESRDRKYGYTF

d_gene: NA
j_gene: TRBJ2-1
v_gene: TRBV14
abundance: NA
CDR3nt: TGTGCCAGCAGCCAAGCCCTCGACAGGAATGAGCAGTTCTTC
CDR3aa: CASSQALDRNEQFF

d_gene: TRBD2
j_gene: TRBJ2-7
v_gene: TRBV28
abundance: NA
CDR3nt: TGTGCCAGCAGTTCGCAAAGACTAGCGGAGCCCTACGAGCAGTACTTC
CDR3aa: CASSSQRLAEPYEQYF

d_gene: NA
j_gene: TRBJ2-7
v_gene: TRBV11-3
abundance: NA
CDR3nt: TGTGCCAGCAGCTCCCGGACAGGTGGAGGGTTCGGAGAGCAGTACTTC
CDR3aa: CASSSRTGGGFGEQYF

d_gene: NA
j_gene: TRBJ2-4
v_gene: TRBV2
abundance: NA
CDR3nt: TGTGCCGGGGGGGGCAATAAAAACATTCAGTACTTC
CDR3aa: CAGGGNKNIQYF

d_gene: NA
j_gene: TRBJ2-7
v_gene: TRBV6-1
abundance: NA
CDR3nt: TGTGCCAGCAGTGATCTCCACGAGCAGTACTTC
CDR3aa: CASSDLHEQYF

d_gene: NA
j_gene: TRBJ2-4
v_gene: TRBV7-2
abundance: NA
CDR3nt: TGTGCCAGCAGACCTTATATCGGGGGAACGGGTGCCAAAAACATTCAGTACTTC
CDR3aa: CASRPYIGGTGAKNIQYF

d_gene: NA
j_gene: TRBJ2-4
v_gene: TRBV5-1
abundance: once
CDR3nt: TGCGCCAGCAGCTTGGGGGCAACCGTGGATGGGAAAAACATTCAGTACTTC
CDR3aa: CASSLGATVDGKNIQYF

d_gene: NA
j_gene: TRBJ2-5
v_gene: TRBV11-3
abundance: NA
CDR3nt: TGTGCCAGCAGCTTAGGGGGAGGAAGCCAAGAGACCCAGTACTTC
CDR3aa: CASSLGGGSQETQYF

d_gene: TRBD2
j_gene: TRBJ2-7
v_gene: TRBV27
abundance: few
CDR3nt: TGTGCCAGTCGACTAGCGGGAGGGTTGCTCCCGTACTTC
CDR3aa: CASRLAGGLLPYF

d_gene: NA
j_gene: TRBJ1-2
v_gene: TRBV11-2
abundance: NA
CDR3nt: TGTGCCAGCAGCTTATTACGGGCAGGGGAAGGCTACACCTTC
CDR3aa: CASSLLRAGEGYTF

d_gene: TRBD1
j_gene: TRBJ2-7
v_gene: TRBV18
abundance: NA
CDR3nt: TGTGCCAGCTCCTTGGGGACAGGGATCGACGAGCAGTACTTC
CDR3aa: CASSLGTGIDEQYF

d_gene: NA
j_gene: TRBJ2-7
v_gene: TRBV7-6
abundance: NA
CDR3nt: TGTGCCAGCAGCTTAGAACGGGCCTACGAGCAGTACTTC
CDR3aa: CASSLERAYEQYF

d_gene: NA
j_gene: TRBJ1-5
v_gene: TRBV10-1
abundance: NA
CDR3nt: TGCGCCAGCAGGGGGGGGTCCCGGACAGAAAACTACAGCAATCAGCCCCAGCATTTT
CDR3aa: CASRGGSRTENYSNQPQHF

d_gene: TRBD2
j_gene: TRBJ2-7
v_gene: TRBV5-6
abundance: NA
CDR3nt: TGTGCCAGCAGCCCTATAACTAGCGGGGGGGCGGTCGAGCAGTACTTC
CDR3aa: CASSPITSGGAVEQYF

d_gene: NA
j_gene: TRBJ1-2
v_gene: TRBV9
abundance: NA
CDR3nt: TGTGCCAGCAGCGTAGGCTCTTCTATCTATGGCTACACCTTC
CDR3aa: CASSVGSSIYGYTF

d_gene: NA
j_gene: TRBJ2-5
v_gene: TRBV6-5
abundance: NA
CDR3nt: TGTGCCAGCAGTTACGATCGGGGGGCGGGGGAGACCCAGTACTTC
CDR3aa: CASSYDRGAGETQYF

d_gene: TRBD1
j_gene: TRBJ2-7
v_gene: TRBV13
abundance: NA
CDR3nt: TGTGCCAGCAGCTCCGTGGGACAGGGGAAATCCTACGAGCAGTACTTC
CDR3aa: CASSSVGQGKSYEQYF

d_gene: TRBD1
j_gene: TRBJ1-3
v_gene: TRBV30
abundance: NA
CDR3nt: TGTGCCTGGGCCGTTAACAGGGGTGGAAACACCATATATTTT
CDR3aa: CAWAVNRGGNTIYF

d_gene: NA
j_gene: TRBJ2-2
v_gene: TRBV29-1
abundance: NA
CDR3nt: TGCAGCGCCCTCCAGGGGCACACCGGGGAGCTGTTTTTT
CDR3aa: CSALQGHTGELFF

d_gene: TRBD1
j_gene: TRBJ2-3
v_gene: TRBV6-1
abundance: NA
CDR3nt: TGTGCCAGCAGTGCCAGGACAGGGGGTACGCAGTATTTT
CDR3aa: CASSARTGGTQYF